Each of the 18 T cell receptor beta chains below was sequenced from the same sample in a study of blood T cell repertoires in COVID-19. Data came from immunoSEQ multiplex PCR; TCRdb stores just in-frame clones and leaves some out. The sample yields approximately 150,000 clones, about nine tenths seen once. Sample: peripheral blood. The receptors stem from a man over 45 who had recovered from COVID-19.

The chain combines TRBV6-2 or TRBV6-3 with TRBJ2-7; TRBD1 aligns across 8 bases. J was trimmed by 5 bases and V by 4 bases; bases with no gene match: 13. The CDR3 is 16 amino acids. Germline assignment: CDR1 MNHEY and CDR2 SVGEGT. This chain's CDR3 is CASSLPRDRGLHEQYF. CDR3 bases: TGTGCCAGCAGTTTACCAAGAGACAGGGGCCTCCACGAGCAGTACTTC.

The chain links TRBV4-1 to TRBJ1-3; possibly TRBD1 for D (6 bases). The V end lost 5 bases, the J end lost 2 bases, and 16 bases lay between the germline ends. CDR3 size: 16 residues. Germline CDR1 reads MGHRA; CDR2 reads YSYEKL. CDR3 sequence (DNA): TGCGCCAGCAGCGGGTGGGCAGGGGAGCCTGGAAACACCATATATTTT. Amino acids: CASSGWAGEPGNTIYF.

This chain links TRBV11-2 with TRBJ1-2; D might be TRBD1 (6 bases). CDR3 length: 16 residues. Trimming took 5 bases from V and 2 from J, leaving 18 bases between them. Germline-derived CDR1 and CDR2 are SGHAT and FQNNGV. The CDR3, as DNA: TGTGCCAGCAGCCACGGACAGCGAATGACGAACTATGGCTACACCTTC. It translates to CASSHGQRMTNYGYTF.

CDR3 residues: CASSKGTEAPYEQYF. The DNA for the CDR3 is TGTGCCAGCAGCAAAGGGACAGAAGCCCCCTACGAGCAGTACTTC. The genes are TRBV6-5 and TRBJ2-7; 7 nucleotides match TRBD1. V gave up 6 bases and J gave up 2 bases; unmatched junction bases: 10. Germline V gene sequence: CDR1 MNHEY, CDR2 SVGAGI. The CDR3 has 15 amino acids.

The rearrangement uses TRBV7-7 and TRBJ2-7; 8 nucleotides agree with TRBD1. Germline CDR1 is SSHAT and CDR2 is FNYEAQ (reference sequence). The CDR3 is 13 residues long. Trimming took 4 bases from V and 5 from J; bases not matched to a gene: 4. CDR3 residues: CASSWTGSDEQYF. The CDR3 region has the DNA TGTGCCAGCAGCTGGACAGGGAGCGACGAGCAGTACTTC.

This clone came up once. The genes are TRBV7-2 and TRBJ1-2; D call uncertain. With 4 bases removed from V and 4 bases from J, the gap between germline ends came to 13 bases. Germline V gene lookup returns CDR1 SGHTA and CDR2 FQGNSA. This CDR3 contains 14 residues. The DNA for the CDR3 is TGTGCCAGCAGCTCCTCCGTAGAACGCTATGGCTACACCTTC. Its protein product is CASSSSVERYGYTF.

This clone was counted between two and nine times. The CDR3 loop is CASGPDCEPQHF. CDR3 DNA: TGCGCCAGTGGGCCTGATTGTGAGCCCCAGCATTTT. The genes are TRBV23-1 and TRBJ1-5; no clear D gene. TRBV23-1 is filed as an ORF, its function uncertain. Between the trimmed V and J ends, which lost 9 bases and 8 bases, there was a span of 14 bases. This CDR3 is built from 12 residues.

The rearrangement joins TRBV6-6 to TRBJ1-5; D is perhaps TRBD1 (5 bases). The germline V and J ends were trimmed by 5 bases and 1 base, with 12 bases remaining between them. In germline, CDR1 is MNHNY, CDR2 SVGAGI (reference sequence). The CDR3 loop spans 15 amino acids. The CDR3 protein is CASSAGSVSNQPQHF. The DNA of the CDR3 is TGTGCCAGCAGTGCAGGGTCGGTCAGCAATCAGCCCCAGCATTTT.

J is TRBJ1-4 and V is TRBV4-1; D not certain. The CDR3 is 15 amino acids. V was trimmed by 1 base and J by 0 bases, leaving 6 bases between them. The germline V gene encodes CDR1 MGHRA and CDR2 YSYEKL. The CDR3 loop reads CASSQGGATNEKLFF. CDR3 DNA: TGCGCCAGCAGCCAAGGGGGAGCAACTAATGAAAAACTGTTTTTT.

The V gene is TRBV19, the J gene TRBJ1-2; 7 bases line up with TRBD1. There are 14 residues in the CDR3. Germline V lookup: CDR1 LNHDA, CDR2 SQIVND (reference sequence). Trimming cost V 6 bases and J 3 bases; bases outside gene matches: 7. The CDR3 nucleotides read TGTGCCAGTAGAGACAGGGCCTCGGACTATGGCTACACCTTC. Residues: CASRDRASDYGYTF.

V and J are TRBV6-5 and TRBJ2-7, with 9 bases that match TRBD2. The germline gives CDR1 MNHEY, CDR2 SVGAGI. CDR3 length equals 16 residues. V lost 0 bases and J lost 4; bases outside the gene matches: 7. The CDR3 sequence is CASSYSSASGAYEQYF. DNA for the CDR3: TGTGCCAGCAGTTACTCTTCGGCTAGCGGGGCTTACGAGCAGTACTTC.

This chain joins TRBV5-5 and TRBJ2-7, with D perhaps TRBD1 (7 bases). This CDR3 is 15 amino acids long. The V and J ends lost 1 base and 4 bases respectively, with 15 bases between them. Germline V CDR1 and CDR2: SGHKS, YYEKEE (reference sequence). The CDR3 loop reads CASSLNPRGVYEQYF. The CDR3 coding sequence is TGTGCCAGCAGCTTGAATCCCAGGGGGGTATACGAGCAGTACTTC.

The V gene is TRBV14, the J gene TRBJ2-3, with 9 nucleotides matching TRBD2. CDR1 and CDR2 (germline): SGHDN, FVKESK. With V trimmed by 1 base and J by 3 bases, 8 bases remained unmatched. The CDR3 is made up of 17 amino acids. This chain's CDR3 is CASSQARTSVRTDTQYF. The CDR3 region has the DNA TGTGCCAGCAGCCAAGCAAGGACTAGCGTAAGAACAGATACGCAGTATTTT.

The chain recombines TRBV3-1 (or the pseudogene TRBV3-2) with TRBJ2-3; D possibly corresponds to TRBD2 (7 bases). Trimming pared 1 base from V and 5 bases from J, leaving 16 bases between. The germline V gene has CDR1 LGHDT and CDR2 YNNKEL (reference sequence). CDR3 length: 16 amino acids. The DNA for the CDR3 is TGTGCCAGCAGCCAAGCCTCATCGGGGGGCCTAGATACGCAGTATTTT. It translates to CASSQASSGGLDTQYF.

V gene TRBV10-3 combines with J gene TRBJ1-6; 8 nucleotides match TRBD1. Germline V CDR1 and CDR2: ENHRY, SYGVKD. J gave up 13 bases and V 9 bases, and 11 bases lay outside the gene matches. CDR3 length: 13 residues. The DNA of the CDR3 is TGTGCCATGGAGCAGACAGGGGTCCTTCCCCTCCACTTT. Its translation is CAMEQTGVLPLHF.

The V call is TRBV30, the J call TRBJ1-3, with D possibly matching TRBD1 (6 bases). Germline-derived CDR1 and CDR2 are GTSNPN and SVGIG (reference sequence). CDR3 length: 14 amino acids. Between the trimmed V and J ends, which lost 5 bases and 2 bases, there was a span of 13 bases. The CDR3 coding sequence is TGTGCCTGGCCCGTAGGGGGGGCTGGAAACACCATATATTTT. It codes for CAWPVGGAGNTIYF.

The chain is built from TRBV12-3 or TRBV12-4 and TRBJ2-5, with no clear D. The CDR3 totals 13 residues. V shed 6 bases and J shed 5 bases, with 13 bases lying between them. CDR3 DNA: TGTGCCAGCAGCCCGCGTGGTCGGGAGACCCAGTACTTC. Translated, it gives CASSPRGRETQYF.

This chain links TRBV10-2 with TRBJ2-7, with D uncertain. V was shortened by 5 bases and J by 5 bases, with 16 bases between the two germline ends. Germline CDR1 reads WSHSY; CDR2 reads SAAADI. This CDR3 is 14 amino acids long. The CDR3 loop is CASSSGSLGHEQYF. CDR3 sequence (DNA): TGCGCCAGCAGTTCCGGTTCTTTGGGCCACGAGCAGTACTTC.